This TCR beta chain stems from a study of response to subunit inactivated influenza vaccine. Study-wide results and limits: The authors offered the suggestion that each seasonal influenza vaccination recruits few new T cells.

Via MiXCR, TCRdb re-called the RT-PCR reads, giving one row per CDR3 protein. Among 500,000 to 600,000 distinct CDR3 sequences, approximately 7.6% were seen once, and the ten largest hold approximately 13%. The table lists this clonotype with a few counts. Its antigen remains unknown. V was pared by 6 bases and J by 3 bases, with 8 bases between. Germline V gives CDR1 SGHTA, CDR2 FQGNSA. This CDR3 spans 13 amino acids. This TCR was recovered from a man in his fifties or sixties who received an inactivated influenza vaccine. V usage is TRBV7-2 and J usage is TRBJ2-2; D is unclear. Material: PBMCs from blood, obtained around 25 months after vaccination. CDR3 amino acids: CASRTVYTGELFF. CDR3 coding DNA: TGTGCCAGCAGAACGGTATACACCGGGGAGCTGTTTTTT.